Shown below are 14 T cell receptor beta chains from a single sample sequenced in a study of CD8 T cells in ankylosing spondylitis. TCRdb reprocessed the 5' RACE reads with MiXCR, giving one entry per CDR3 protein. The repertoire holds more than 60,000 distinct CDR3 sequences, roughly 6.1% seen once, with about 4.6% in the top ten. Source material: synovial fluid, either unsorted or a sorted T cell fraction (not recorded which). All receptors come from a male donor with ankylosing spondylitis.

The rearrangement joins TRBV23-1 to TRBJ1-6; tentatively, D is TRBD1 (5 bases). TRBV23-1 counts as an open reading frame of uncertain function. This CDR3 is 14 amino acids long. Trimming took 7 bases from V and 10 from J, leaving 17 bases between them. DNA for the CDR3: TGCGCCAGCACTCGAGGGGTATCGGACTCACCCCTCCACTTT. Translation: CASTRGVSDSPLHF.

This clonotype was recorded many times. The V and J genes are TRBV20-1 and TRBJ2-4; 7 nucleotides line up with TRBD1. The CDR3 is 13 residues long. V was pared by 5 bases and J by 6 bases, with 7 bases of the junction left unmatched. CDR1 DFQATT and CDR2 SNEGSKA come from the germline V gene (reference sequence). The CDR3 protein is CSASGQDRNIQYF. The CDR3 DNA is TGCAGTGCTTCTGGACAGGATCGAAACATTCAGTACTTC.

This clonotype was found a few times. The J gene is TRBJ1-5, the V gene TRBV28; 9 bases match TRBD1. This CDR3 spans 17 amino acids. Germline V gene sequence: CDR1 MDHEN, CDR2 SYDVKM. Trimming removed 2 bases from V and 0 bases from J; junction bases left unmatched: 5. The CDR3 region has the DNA TGTGCCAGCAGTTTAGCGGGACAGGGACTTAGCAATCAGCCCCAGCATTTT. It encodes CASSLAGQGLSNQPQHF.

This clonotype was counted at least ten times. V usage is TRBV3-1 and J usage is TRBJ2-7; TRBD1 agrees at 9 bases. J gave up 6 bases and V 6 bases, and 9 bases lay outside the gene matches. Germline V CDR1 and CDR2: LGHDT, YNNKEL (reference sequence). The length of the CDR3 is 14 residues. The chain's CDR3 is CASRHAGTGSEQYF. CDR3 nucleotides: TGTGCCAGCAGGCACGCCGGGACAGGGAGCGAGCAGTACTTC.

CDR3 sequence (DNA): TGTGCCAGCAGTCCCCGAGCGGGGGTTTACGAGCAGTACTTC. It translates to CASSPRAGVYEQYF. The gene calls are TRBV27 and TRBJ2-7, with 8 bases that match TRBD2. The CDR3 sequence is 14 residues long. CDR1 is MNHEY, CDR2 SMNVEV, per germline (reference sequence). Germline trimming cut 5 bases from V and 4 bases from J; bases unmatched to any gene: 7.

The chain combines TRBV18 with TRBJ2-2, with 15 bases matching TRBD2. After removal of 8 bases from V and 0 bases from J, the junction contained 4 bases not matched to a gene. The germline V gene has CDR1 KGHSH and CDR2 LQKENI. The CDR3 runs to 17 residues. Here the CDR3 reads CASPRTSGRANTGELFF. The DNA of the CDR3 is TGTGCCAGCCCCCGGACTAGCGGGAGGGCGAACACCGGGGAGCTGTTTTTT.

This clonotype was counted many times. This CDR3 reads CATSETGTRNIQYF. The CDR3 region has the DNA TGTGCCACCAGTGAGACCGGGACTAGAAACATTCAGTACTTC. The chain couples TRBV24-1 to TRBJ2-4, with TRBD2 matching 8 bases. The V and J ends lost 4 bases and 6 bases, in that order; junction bases with no gene match: 4. This CDR3 is built from 14 residues. Germline assignment: CDR1 KGHDR and CDR2 SFDVKD.

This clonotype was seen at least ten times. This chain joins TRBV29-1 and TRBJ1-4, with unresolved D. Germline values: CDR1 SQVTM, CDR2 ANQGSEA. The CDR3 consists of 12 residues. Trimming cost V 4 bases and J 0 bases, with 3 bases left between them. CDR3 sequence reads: CSVGTTNEKLFF. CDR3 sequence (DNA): TGCAGCGTTGGTACAACTAATGAAAAACTGTTTTTT.

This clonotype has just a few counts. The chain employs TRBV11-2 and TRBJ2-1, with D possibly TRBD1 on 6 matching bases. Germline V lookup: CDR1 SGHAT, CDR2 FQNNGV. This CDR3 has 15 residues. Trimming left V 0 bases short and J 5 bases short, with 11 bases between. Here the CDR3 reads CASSLEDAGDNEQFF. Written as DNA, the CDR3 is TGTGCCAGCAGCTTAGAGGATGCAGGGGACAATGAGCAGTTCTTC.

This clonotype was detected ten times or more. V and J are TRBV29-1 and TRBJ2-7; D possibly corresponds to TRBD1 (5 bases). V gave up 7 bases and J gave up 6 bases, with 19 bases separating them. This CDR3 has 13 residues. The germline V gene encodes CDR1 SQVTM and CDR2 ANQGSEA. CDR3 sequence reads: CSGLDMLSGEQYF. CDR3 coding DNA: TGCAGCGGGTTGGACATGTTGTCCGGCGAGCAGTACTTC.

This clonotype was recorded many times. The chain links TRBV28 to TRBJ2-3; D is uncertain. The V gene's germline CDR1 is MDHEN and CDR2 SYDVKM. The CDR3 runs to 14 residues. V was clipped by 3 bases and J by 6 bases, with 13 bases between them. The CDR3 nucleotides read TGTGCCAGCAGTTTCTTGGGTCCGGATGATACGCAGTATTTT. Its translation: CASSFLGPDDTQYF.

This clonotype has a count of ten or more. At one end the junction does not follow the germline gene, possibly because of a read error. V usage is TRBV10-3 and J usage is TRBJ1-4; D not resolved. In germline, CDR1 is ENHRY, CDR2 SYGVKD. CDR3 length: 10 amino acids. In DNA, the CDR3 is TGTGCCATCGGTGATGAAAAACTGTTTTTT. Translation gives CAIGDEKLFF.

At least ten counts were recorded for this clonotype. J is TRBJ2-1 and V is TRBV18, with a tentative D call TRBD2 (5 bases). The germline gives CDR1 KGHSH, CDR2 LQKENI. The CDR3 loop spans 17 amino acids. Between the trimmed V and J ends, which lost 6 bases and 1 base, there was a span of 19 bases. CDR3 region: CASSQAPGLQSYNEQFF. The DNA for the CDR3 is TGTGCCAGCTCCCAAGCCCCCGGACTTCAGTCCTACAATGAGCAGTTCTTC.

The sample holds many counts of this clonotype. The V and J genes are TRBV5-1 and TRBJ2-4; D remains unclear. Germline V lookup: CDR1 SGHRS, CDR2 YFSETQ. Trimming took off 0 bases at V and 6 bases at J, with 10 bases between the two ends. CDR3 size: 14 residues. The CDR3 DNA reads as TGCGCCAGCAGCTTGGGATCCGACCGAAACATTCAGTACTTC. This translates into CASSLGSDRNIQYF. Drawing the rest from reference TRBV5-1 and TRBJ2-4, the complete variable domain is KAGVTQTPRYLIKTRGQQVTLSCSPISGHRSVSWYQQTPGQGLQFLFEYFSETQRNKGNFPGRFSGRQFSNSRSEMNVSTLELGDSALYLCASSLGSDRNIQYFGAGTRLSVL.